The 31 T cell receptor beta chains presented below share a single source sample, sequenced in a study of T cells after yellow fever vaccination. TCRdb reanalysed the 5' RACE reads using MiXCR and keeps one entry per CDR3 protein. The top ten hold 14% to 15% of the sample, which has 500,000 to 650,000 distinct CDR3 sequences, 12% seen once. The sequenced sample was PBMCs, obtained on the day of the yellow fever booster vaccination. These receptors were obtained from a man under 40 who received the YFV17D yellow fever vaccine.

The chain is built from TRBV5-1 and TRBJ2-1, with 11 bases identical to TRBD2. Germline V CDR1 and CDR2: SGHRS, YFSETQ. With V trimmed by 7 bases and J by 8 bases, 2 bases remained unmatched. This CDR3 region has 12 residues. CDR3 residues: CASLSGRDEQFF. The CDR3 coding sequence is TGCGCCAGCCTTAGCGGGAGGGATGAGCAGTTCTTC.

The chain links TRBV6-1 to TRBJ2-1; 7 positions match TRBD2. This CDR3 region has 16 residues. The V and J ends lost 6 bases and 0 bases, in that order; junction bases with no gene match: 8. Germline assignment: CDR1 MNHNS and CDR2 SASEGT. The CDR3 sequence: CASRPSGLSSYNEQFF. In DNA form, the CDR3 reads TGTGCCAGCAGGCCTAGCGGACTAAGCTCCTACAATGAGCAGTTCTTC.

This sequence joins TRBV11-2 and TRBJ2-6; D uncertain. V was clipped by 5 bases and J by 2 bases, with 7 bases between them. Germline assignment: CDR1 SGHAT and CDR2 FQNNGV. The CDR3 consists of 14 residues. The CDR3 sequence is CASSKPAGANVLTF. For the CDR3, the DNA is TGTGCCAGCAGCAAACCGGCTGGGGCCAACGTCCTGACTTTC.

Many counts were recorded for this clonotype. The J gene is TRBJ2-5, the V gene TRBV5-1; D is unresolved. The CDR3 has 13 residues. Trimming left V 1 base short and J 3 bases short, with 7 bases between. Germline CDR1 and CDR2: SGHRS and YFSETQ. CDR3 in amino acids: CASSLIPKETQYF. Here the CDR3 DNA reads TGCGCCAGCAGCTTGATCCCAAAAGAGACCCAGTACTTC.

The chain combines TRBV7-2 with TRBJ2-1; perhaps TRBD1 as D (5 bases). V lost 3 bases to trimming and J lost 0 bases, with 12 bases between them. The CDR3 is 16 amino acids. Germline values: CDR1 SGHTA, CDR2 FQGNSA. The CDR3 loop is CASSFFRVNSYNEQFF. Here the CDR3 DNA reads TGTGCCAGCAGCTTCTTCAGGGTTAACTCCTACAATGAGCAGTTCTTC.

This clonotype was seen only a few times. In nucleotides, the CDR3 is TGTGCCATCGGGGGGCAGGCCACTGAAGCTTTCTTT. As protein: CAIGGQATEAFF. The rearrangement joins TRBV10-3 to TRBJ1-1; possible D gene TRBD1, 6 bases. The V end was cut by 8 bases, the J end by 4 bases, with 11 bases between. This CDR3 is 12 amino acids long. Germline V lookup: CDR1 ENHRY, CDR2 SYGVKD.

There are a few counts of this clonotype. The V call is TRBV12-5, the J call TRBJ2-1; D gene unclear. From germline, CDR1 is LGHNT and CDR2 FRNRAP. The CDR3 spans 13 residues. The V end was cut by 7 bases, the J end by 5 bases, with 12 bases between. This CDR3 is CASAKTANNEQFF. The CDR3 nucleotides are TGTGCTAGTGCCAAAACAGCGAACAATGAGCAGTTCTTC. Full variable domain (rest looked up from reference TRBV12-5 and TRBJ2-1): DARVTQTPRHKVTEMGQEVTMRCQPILGHNTVFWYRQTMMQGLELLAYFRNRAPLDDSGMPKDRFSAEMPDATLATLKIQPSEPRDSAVYFCASAKTANNEQFFGPGTRLTVL.

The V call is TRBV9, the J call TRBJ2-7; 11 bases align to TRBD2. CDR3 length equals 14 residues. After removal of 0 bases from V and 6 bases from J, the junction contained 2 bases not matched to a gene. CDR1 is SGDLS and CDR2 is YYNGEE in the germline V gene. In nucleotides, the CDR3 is TGTGCCAGCAGCGTAGATAGCGGGGGGGTCGAGCAGTACTTC. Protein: CASSVDSGGVEQYF. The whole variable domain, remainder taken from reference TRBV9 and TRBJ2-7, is DSGVTQTPKHLITATGQRVTLRCSPRSGDLSVYWYQQSLDQGLQFLIQYYNGEERAKGNILERFSAQQFPDLHSELNLSSLELGDSALYFCASSVDSGGVEQYFGPGTRLTVT.

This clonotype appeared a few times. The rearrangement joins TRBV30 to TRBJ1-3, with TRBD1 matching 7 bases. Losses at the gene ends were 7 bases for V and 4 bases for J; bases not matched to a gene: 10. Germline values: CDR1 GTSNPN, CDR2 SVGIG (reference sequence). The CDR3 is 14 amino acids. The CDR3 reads CAFTPGGQGNTIYF. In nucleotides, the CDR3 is TGTGCCTTTACCCCAGGGGGACAAGGAAACACCATATATTTT.

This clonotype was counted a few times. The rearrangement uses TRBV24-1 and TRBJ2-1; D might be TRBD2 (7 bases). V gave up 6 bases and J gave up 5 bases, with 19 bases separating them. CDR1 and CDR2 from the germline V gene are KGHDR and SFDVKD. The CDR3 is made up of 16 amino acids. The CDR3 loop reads CATSPRGGVENNEQFF. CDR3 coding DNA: TGTGCCACCAGTCCACGAGGGGGGGTGGAGAACAATGAGCAGTTCTTC.

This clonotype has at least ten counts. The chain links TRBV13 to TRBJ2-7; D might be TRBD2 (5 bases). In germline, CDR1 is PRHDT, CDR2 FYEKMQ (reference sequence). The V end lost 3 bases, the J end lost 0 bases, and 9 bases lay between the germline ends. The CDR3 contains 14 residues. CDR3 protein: CASSFKRNSYEQYF. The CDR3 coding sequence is TGTGCCAGCAGCTTTAAGCGGAACTCCTACGAGCAGTACTTC.

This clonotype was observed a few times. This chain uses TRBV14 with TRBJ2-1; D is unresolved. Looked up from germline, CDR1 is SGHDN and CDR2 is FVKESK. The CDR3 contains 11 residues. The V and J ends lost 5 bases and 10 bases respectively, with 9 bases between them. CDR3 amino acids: CASSITREQFF. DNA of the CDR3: TGTGCCAGCAGCATTACTCGGGAGCAGTTCTTC. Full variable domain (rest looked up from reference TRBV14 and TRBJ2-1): EAGVTQFPSHSVIEKGQTVTLRCDPISGHDNLYWYRRVMGKEIKFLLHFVKESKQDESGMPNNRFLAERTGGTYSTLKVQPAELEDSGVYFCASSITREQFFGPGTRLTVL.

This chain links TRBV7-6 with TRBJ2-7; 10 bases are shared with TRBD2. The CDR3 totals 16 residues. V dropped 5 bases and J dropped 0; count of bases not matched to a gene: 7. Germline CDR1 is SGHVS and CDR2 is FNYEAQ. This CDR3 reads CASSTLLAGSSYEQYF. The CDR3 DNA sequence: TGTGCCAGCAGCACGTTACTAGCGGGGAGCTCCTACGAGCAGTACTTC.

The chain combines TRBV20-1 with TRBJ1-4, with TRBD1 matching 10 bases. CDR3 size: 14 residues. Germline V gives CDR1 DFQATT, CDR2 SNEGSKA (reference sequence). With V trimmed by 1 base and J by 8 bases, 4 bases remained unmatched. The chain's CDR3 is CSARVGTGAEKLFF. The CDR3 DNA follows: TGCAGTGCTAGAGTCGGGACAGGGGCCGAAAAACTGTTTTTT.

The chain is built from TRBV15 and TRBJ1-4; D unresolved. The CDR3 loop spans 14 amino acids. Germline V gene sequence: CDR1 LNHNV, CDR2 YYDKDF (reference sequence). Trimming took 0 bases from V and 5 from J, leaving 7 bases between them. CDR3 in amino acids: CATSRDRQNEKLFF. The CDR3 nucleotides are TGTGCCACCAGCAGAGATAGACAAAATGAAAAACTGTTTTTT.

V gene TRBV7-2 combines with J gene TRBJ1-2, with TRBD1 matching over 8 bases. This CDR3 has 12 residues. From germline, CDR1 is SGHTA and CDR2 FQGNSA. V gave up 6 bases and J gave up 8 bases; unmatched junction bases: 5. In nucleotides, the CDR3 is TGTGCCAGCAGATGGACAGGGCACGGCTACACCTTC. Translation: CASRWTGHGYTF.

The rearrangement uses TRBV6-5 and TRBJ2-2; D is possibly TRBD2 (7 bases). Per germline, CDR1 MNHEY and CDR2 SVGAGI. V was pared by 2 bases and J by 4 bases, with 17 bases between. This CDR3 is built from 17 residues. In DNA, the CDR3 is TGTGCCAGCAGTTACGGCCCCTCCGGGGGGCTCACCGGGGAGCTGTTTTTT. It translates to CASSYGPSGGLTGELFF.

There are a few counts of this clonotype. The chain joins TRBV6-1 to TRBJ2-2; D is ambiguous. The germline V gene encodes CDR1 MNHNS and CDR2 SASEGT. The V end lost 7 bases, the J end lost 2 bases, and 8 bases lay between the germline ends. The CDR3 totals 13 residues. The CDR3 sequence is CASTSKNTGELFF. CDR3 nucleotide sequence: TGTGCCAGCACCTCCAAAAACACCGGGGAGCTGTTTTTT.

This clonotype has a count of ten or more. The CDR3 sequence is CASSRLGDQDEQYF. The CDR3 DNA is TGTGCCAGCAGCCGTTTAGGGGATCAAGACGAGCAGTACTTC. This chain links TRBV6-2 or TRBV6-3 with TRBJ2-7; D is perhaps TRBD1 (5 bases). Deletions cut 6 bases from V and 5 bases from J, with 17 bases between. The CDR3 covers 14 residues. CDR1 is MNHEY and CDR2 is SVGEGT in the germline V gene.

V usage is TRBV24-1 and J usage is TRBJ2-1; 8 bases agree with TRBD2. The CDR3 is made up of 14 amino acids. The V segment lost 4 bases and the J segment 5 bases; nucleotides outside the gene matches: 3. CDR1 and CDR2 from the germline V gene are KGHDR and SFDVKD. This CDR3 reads CATSEPGLDNEQFF. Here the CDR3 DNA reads TGTGCCACCAGTGAGCCGGGACTAGACAATGAGCAGTTCTTC.

Here the CDR3 reads CAISGNQGAQETQYF. The DNA of the CDR3 is TGTGCCATCAGTGGAAATCAGGGGGCCCAAGAGACCCAGTACTTC. The chain is built from TRBV10-3 and TRBJ2-5; 8 bases map to TRBD1. Losses at the gene ends were 4 bases for V and 1 base for J; bases not matched to a gene: 5. CDR1 is ENHRY and CDR2 is SYGVKD in the germline V gene. The CDR3 runs 15 residues.

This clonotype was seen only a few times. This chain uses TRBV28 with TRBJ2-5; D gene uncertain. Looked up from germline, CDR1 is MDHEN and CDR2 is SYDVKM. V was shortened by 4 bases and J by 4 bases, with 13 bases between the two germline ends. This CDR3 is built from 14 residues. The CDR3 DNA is TGTGCCAGCAGTTCCCAGGCTCTAAGAGAGACCCAGTACTTC. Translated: CASSSQALRETQYF.

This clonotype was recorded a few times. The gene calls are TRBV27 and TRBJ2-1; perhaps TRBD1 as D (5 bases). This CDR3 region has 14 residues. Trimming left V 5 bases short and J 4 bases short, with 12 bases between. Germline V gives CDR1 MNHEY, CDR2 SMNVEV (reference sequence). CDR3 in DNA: TGTGCCAGCAGTCGACAGTCACTTTACAATGAGCAGTTCTTC. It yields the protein CASSRQSLYNEQFF.

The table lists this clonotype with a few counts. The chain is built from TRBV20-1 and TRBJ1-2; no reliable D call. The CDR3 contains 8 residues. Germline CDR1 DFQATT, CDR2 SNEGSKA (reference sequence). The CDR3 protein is CRQYGYTF. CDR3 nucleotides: TGCAGGCAGTATGGCTACACCTTC.

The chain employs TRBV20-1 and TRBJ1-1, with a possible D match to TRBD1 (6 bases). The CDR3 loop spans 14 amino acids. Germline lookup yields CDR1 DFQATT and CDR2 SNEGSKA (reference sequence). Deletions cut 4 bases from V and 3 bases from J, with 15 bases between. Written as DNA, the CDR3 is TGCAGTGCTAAGGACAGCCGGGGAGACACTGAAGCTTTCTTT. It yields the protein CSAKDSRGDTEAFF.

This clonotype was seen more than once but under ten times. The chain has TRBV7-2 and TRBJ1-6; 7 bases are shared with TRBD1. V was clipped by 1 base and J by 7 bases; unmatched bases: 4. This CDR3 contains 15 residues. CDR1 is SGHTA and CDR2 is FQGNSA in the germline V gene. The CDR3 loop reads CASSLGQGANSPLHF. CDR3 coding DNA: TGTGCCAGCAGCTTAGGACAGGGAGCAAATTCACCCCTCCACTTT.

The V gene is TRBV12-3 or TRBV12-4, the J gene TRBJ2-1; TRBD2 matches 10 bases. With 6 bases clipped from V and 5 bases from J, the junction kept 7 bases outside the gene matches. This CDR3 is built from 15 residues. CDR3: CASSNTAGGDNEQFF. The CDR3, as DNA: TGTGCCAGCAGCAATACAGCGGGAGGGGACAATGAGCAGTTCTTC.

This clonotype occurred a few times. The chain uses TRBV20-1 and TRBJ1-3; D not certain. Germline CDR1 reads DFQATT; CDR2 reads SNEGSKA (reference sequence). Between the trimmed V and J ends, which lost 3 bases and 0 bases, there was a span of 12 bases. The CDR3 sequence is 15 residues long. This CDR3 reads CSASPRESSGNTIYF. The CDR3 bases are TGCAGTGCTAGCCCCAGAGAGAGCTCTGGAAACACCATATATTTT.

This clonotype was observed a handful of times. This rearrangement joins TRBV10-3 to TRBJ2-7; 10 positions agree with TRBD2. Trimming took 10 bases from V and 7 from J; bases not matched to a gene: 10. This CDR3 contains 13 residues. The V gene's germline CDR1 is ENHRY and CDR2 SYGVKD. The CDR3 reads CATLIAGGGEQYF. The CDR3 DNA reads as TGTGCCACGTTAATAGCGGGAGGAGGAGAGCAGTACTTC.

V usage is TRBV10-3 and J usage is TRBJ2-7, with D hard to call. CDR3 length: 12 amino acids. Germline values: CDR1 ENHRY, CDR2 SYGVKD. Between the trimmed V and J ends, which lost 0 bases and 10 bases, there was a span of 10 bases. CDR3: CAISESKGLQYF. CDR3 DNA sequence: TGTGCCATCAGTGAGTCGAAAGGGTTACAGTACTTC.

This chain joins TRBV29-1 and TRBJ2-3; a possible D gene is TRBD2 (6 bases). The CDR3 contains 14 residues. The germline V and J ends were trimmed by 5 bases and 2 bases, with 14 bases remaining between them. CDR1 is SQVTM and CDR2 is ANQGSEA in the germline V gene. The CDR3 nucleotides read TGCAGCGTTCTACGGGACTTCAACACAGATACGCAGTATTTT. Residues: CSVLRDFNTDTQYF.